Listed below are T cell receptor beta chains from one sample, sequenced in a study of patients and donors after allogeneic stem cell transplantation. TCRdb reprocessed the RT-PCR reads with MiXCR, giving one entry per CDR3 protein. The sample carries approximately 160,000 distinct CDR3 sequences, around 30% recorded once. The sequenced sample was blood, either unsorted or a sorted T cell fraction (not recorded which). All receptors derive from a human donor who was either an allogeneic HSCT recipient or a stem cell or donor lymphocyte infusion donor (not recorded which). It is not recorded whose cells these are; they may come from a transplant donor. The CDR3 runs from the conserved cysteine through the conserved F or W. Fields, in order: V gene, clone size, J gene, CDR3 length, D gene, CDR3 DNA, CDR3 protein. A D gene is named only where the DNA matches it firmly. Not every row has a clone size; where given, it reads once, few, many or a size class.

v_gene: TRBV11-2; abundance: few; j_gene: TRBJ2-1; len: 14; d_gene: .; CDR3nt: TGTGCCAGCAGCAGAACAGGGAACTACAATGAGCAGTTCTTC; CDR3aa: CASSRTGNYNEQFF
v_gene: TRBV5-1; abundance: .; j_gene: TRBJ1-3; len: 15; d_gene: .; CDR3nt: TGCGCCAGCAGTCCACGGGGGGCGGAAGGAAACACCATATATTTT; CDR3aa: CASSPRGAEGNTIYF
v_gene: TRBV6-2/TRBV6-3; abundance: .; j_gene: TRBJ2-7; len: 16; d_gene: TRBD2; CDR3nt: TGTGCCAGCAGTTACCCGGGACTAGCGGGAGTGAGCGAGCAGTACTTC; CDR3aa: CASSYPGLAGVSEQYF
v_gene: TRBV4-1; abundance: .; j_gene: TRBJ1-2; len: 14; d_gene: .; CDR3nt: TGCGCCAGCAGCCAGGTCCTGAATAACTATGGCTACACCTTC; CDR3aa: CASSQVLNNYGYTF
v_gene: TRBV12-3/TRBV12-4; abundance: .; j_gene: TRBJ2-3; len: 14; d_gene: TRBD1; CDR3nt: TGTGCCAGCAGTTTGACAGGGACGGCAGATACGCAGTATTTT; CDR3aa: CASSLTGTADTQYF
v_gene: TRBV25-1; abundance: .; j_gene: TRBJ2-7; len: 14; d_gene: TRBD2; CDR3nt: TGTGCCAGCAGTGCACCCGGGACTATATCCGAGCAGTACTTC; CDR3aa: CASSAPGTISEQYF
v_gene: TRBV12-3/TRBV12-4; abundance: .; j_gene: TRBJ1-5; len: 16; d_gene: .; CDR3nt: TGTGCCAGCAGAAACCTAGGGGGGGGCAGGGAGATGCCCCAGCATTTT; CDR3aa: CASRNLGGGREMPQHF
v_gene: TRBV24-1; abundance: few; j_gene: TRBJ1-4; len: 15; d_gene: .; CDR3nt: TGTGCCACCAGTGATTCGACAAGCGATAATGAAAAACTGTTTTTT; CDR3aa: CATSDSTSDNEKLFF
v_gene: TRBV2; abundance: .; j_gene: TRBJ1-6; len: 12; d_gene: .; CDR3nt: TGTGCCAGCAGTGGATACTATTCACCCCTCCACTTT; CDR3aa: CASSGYYSPLHF
v_gene: TRBV4-2; abundance: .; j_gene: TRBJ1-3; len: 15; d_gene: .; CDR3nt: TGTGCCAGCAGCCAAGAGGAGAGCGGGGGGTCCACCATATATTTT; CDR3aa: CASSQEESGGSTIYF
v_gene: TRBV11-2; abundance: .; j_gene: TRBJ2-5; len: 18; d_gene: TRBD2; CDR3nt: TGTGCCAGCAGCTTAGATGATGGTCTAGCGGGAGAGGGAGAGACCCAGTACTTC; CDR3aa: CASSLDDGLAGEGETQYF
v_gene: TRBV10-3; abundance: .; j_gene: TRBJ2-7; len: 15; d_gene: TRBD1; CDR3nt: TGTGCCATCAGTTTAAAACAGGGGGACCCCTACGAGCAGTACTTC; CDR3aa: CAISLKQGDPYEQYF
v_gene: TRBV15; abundance: few; j_gene: TRBJ1-1; len: 13; d_gene: .; CDR3nt: TGTGCCACCAGCAGAGTGGGAAACACTGAAGCTTTCTTT; CDR3aa: CATSRVGNTEAFF
v_gene: TRBV25-1; abundance: .; j_gene: TRBJ1-1; len: 13; d_gene: .; CDR3nt: TGTGCCAGCAGTGAACTTCTAGGGGGGGCCGCCTCTTTT; CDR3aa: CASSELLGGAASF
v_gene: TRBV20-1; abundance: few; j_gene: TRBJ2-7; len: 11; d_gene: .; CDR3nt: TGCAGTGCAGCGGTTGGGTACGAGCAGTACTTC; CDR3aa: CSAAVGYEQYF
v_gene: TRBV28; abundance: few; j_gene: TRBJ1-1; len: 19; d_gene: .; CDR3nt: TGTGCCAGCAGTCCACCGATCGGGACAAGGGCACTTTTAGTCACTGAAGCTTTCTTT; CDR3aa: CASSPPIGTRALLVTEAFF
v_gene: TRBV4-3; abundance: .; j_gene: TRBJ2-5; len: 17; d_gene: .; CDR3nt: TGCGCCAGCAGCCAGGGCTCTACAAGGAGTTCTAAAGAGACCCAGTACTTC; CDR3aa: CASSQGSTRSSKETQYF
v_gene: TRBV7-3; abundance: few; j_gene: TRBJ2-3; len: 14; d_gene: .; CDR3nt: TGTGCCAGCAGCTCGCCTACTAGCACAGATACGCAGTATTTT; CDR3aa: CASSSPTSTDTQYF
v_gene: TRBV29-1; abundance: few; j_gene: TRBJ1-4; len: 13; d_gene: .; CDR3nt: TGCAGCGTTGAGGGACCACCTAATGAAAAACTGTTTTTT; CDR3aa: CSVEGPPNEKLFF
v_gene: TRBV20-1; abundance: few; j_gene: TRBJ2-5; len: 11; d_gene: .; CDR3nt: TGCAGTGCTAGAGATGCGTTGACCCAGTACTTC; CDR3aa: CSARDALTQYF
v_gene: TRBV29-1; abundance: few; j_gene: TRBJ1-5; len: 11; d_gene: .; CDR3nt: TGCAGCGTTGCTTACCGGGGGCGTGAGCATTTT; CDR3aa: CSVAYRGREHF
v_gene: TRBV27; abundance: .; j_gene: TRBJ2-7; len: 15; d_gene: .; CDR3nt: TGTGCCAGCAGTTCCAATGACAGATCCCCCTACGAGCAGTACTTC; CDR3aa: CASSSNDRSPYEQYF
v_gene: TRBV5-1; abundance: few; j_gene: TRBJ2-7; len: 13; d_gene: TRBD2; CDR3nt: TGCGCCAGCAGCTTGGAGTCTAGCGGGAGCCAGTACTTC; CDR3aa: CASSLESSGSQYF
v_gene: TRBV5-1; abundance: many; j_gene: TRBJ2-2; len: 15; d_gene: TRBD2; CDR3nt: TGCGCCAGCAGGACTAGCGGCGCGAACACCGGGGAGCTGTTTTTT; CDR3aa: CASRTSGANTGELFF
v_gene: TRBV7-9; abundance: .; j_gene: TRBJ1-4; len: 16; d_gene: .; CDR3nt: TGTGCCAGCAGCTTGGTCCAGGGGAACACTAATGAAAAACTGTTTTTT; CDR3aa: CASSLVQGNTNEKLFF
v_gene: TRBV4-3; abundance: .; j_gene: TRBJ2-5; len: 16; d_gene: TRBD1; CDR3nt: TGCGCCAGCAGCCAAGATCTGGACAGGGTCCAGGGGACCCAGTACTTC; CDR3aa: CASSQDLDRVQGTQYF
v_gene: TRBV19; abundance: .; j_gene: TRBJ2-5; len: 13; d_gene: .; CDR3nt: TGTGCCAGCCAGGCAGGGGTCGAAGAGACCCAGTACTTC; CDR3aa: CASQAGVEETQYF
v_gene: TRBV28; abundance: .; j_gene: TRBJ2-4; len: 13; d_gene: TRBD1; CDR3nt: TGTGCCAGCAGGACAGGGGGTGAAAACATTCAGTACTTC; CDR3aa: CASRTGGENIQYF
v_gene: TRBV6-2/TRBV6-3; abundance: .; j_gene: TRBJ2-2; len: 15; d_gene: TRBD1; CDR3nt: TGTGCCAGCAGTTTCGGACAGGGCTACACCGGGGAGCTGTTTTTT; CDR3aa: CASSFGQGYTGELFF
v_gene: TRBV5-8; abundance: .; j_gene: TRBJ2-2; len: 15; d_gene: .; CDR3nt: TGTGCCAGCAGCGGATGGACCTCGAACACCGGGGAGCTGTTTTTT; CDR3aa: CASSGWTSNTGELFF
v_gene: TRBV18; abundance: .; j_gene: TRBJ1-5; len: 14; d_gene: TRBD1; CDR3nt: TGTGCCAGCTCAACAGGGGGCCAGAATCAGCCCCAGCATTTT; CDR3aa: CASSTGGQNQPQHF
v_gene: TRBV5-1; abundance: few; j_gene: TRBJ2-1; len: 14; d_gene: .; CDR3nt: TGCGCCAGCAGCTTGAGGCAGGGGGGGAATGAGCAGTTCTTC; CDR3aa: CASSLRQGGNEQFF
v_gene: TRBV20-1; abundance: .; j_gene: TRBJ2-5; len: 14; d_gene: .; CDR3nt: TGCAGTGCTAGAGATATGGGGGTAGGGGAGACCCAGTACTTC; CDR3aa: CSARDMGVGETQYF
v_gene: TRBV27; abundance: .; j_gene: TRBJ2-3; len: 14; d_gene: .; CDR3nt: TGTGCCAGCAGTTTATGGTCCCGAACAGATACGCAGTATTTT; CDR3aa: CASSLWSRTDTQYF
v_gene: TRBV3-1; abundance: .; j_gene: TRBJ2-7; len: 14; d_gene: TRBD1; CDR3nt: TGTGCCAGCAGCCAAGACTCGACAGGGTACGAGCAGTACTTC; CDR3aa: CASSQDSTGYEQYF
v_gene: TRBV29-1; abundance: many; j_gene: TRBJ1-1; len: 13; d_gene: TRBD1; CDR3nt: TGCAGCGCACTCCCCGACAGGGTCGGTGAAGCTTTCTTT; CDR3aa: CSALPDRVGEAFF
v_gene: TRBV6-2/TRBV6-3; abundance: few; j_gene: TRBJ1-5; len: 16; d_gene: .; CDR3nt: TGTGCCAGCAGTTCCTTGGTCAGGAGTAGCAATCAGCCCCAGCATTTT; CDR3aa: CASSSLVRSSNQPQHF
v_gene: TRBV7-9; abundance: .; j_gene: TRBJ1-6; len: 12; d_gene: .; CDR3nt: TGTGCCAGCAGCTTACAGAATTCACCCCTCCACTTT; CDR3aa: CASSLQNSPLHF
v_gene: TRBV6-4; abundance: .; j_gene: TRBJ2-1; len: 14; d_gene: .; CDR3nt: TGTGCCAGCAGAAGGGAGGAGAACTACAATGAGCAGTTCTTC; CDR3aa: CASRREENYNEQFF
v_gene: TRBV15; abundance: .; j_gene: TRBJ2-5; len: 16; d_gene: TRBD2; CDR3nt: TGTGCCACCAGCAGAGATAATGGGAGGGCAGGGGAGACCCAGTACTTC; CDR3aa: CATSRDNGRAGETQYF